One and the same sample provided the 26 T cell receptor beta chains below, sequenced in a study of T cells of healthy individuals. TCRdb re-called the 5' RACE reads through MiXCR, storing one row per CDR3 protein. The sample contains about 41,000 distinct CDR3 sequences, 4% to 5.5% of which appear only once. The receptors were sampled from a human donor in good health.

This clonotype was seen repeatedly, ten times or more. The J gene is TRBJ2-5, the V gene TRBV20-1; the D gene is possibly TRBD1 (5 bases). The CDR3 sequence is 15 residues long. Germline CDR1 reads DFQATT; CDR2 reads SNEGSKA (reference sequence). Between the trimmed V and J ends, which lost 4 bases and 3 bases, there was a span of 18 bases. In DNA, the CDR3 is TGCAGTGCTACCCCGTTTAGGACACAAAAAGAGACCCAGTACTTC. Its translation is CSATPFRTQKETQYF.

This clonotype was seen more than once but under ten times. The gene calls are TRBV6-6 and TRBJ1-5; D is perhaps TRBD1 (5 bases). The CDR3 has 14 residues. Germline lookup yields CDR1 MNHNY and CDR2 SVGAGI (reference sequence). Trimming removed 2 bases at V and 4 bases at J, with 9 bases between. The CDR3 region has the DNA TGTGCCAGCAGTTACCCGGGGGGGAATCAGCCCCAGCATTTT. Protein sequence: CASSYPGGNQPQHF.

At least ten counts were recorded for this clonotype. The V and J genes are TRBV20-1 and TRBJ1-1; D is uncertain. The CDR3 extends over 9 amino acids. Germline V gene data show CDR1 as DFQATT and CDR2 as SNEGSKA (reference sequence). Trimming took 3 bases from V and 7 from J, leaving 3 bases between them. DNA of the CDR3: TGCAGTGCTAGTATTGAAGCTTTCTTT. This gives the protein CSASIEAFF.

This clonotype was counted many times. The chain uses TRBV5-1 and TRBJ2-5; no reliable D call. Germline CDR1 SGHRS, CDR2 YFSETQ. CDR3 length: 13 residues. V was clipped by 0 bases and J by 5 bases, with 8 bases between them. The CDR3 sequence: CASSLGPRETQYF. DNA for the CDR3: TGCGCCAGCAGCTTGGGTCCGCGGGAGACCCAGTACTTC.

This clonotype was seen more than once but under ten times. This rearrangement joins TRBV19 to TRBJ2-5; TRBD1 aligns across 7 bases. Trimming at V came to 5 bases and at J to 0 bases, leaving 3 bases not matched to a gene. Germline CDR1 LNHDA, CDR2 SQIVND (reference sequence). CDR3 length: 14 amino acids. The CDR3 here is CASSQTGNQETQYF. CDR3 in DNA: TGTGCCAGTAGTCAGACAGGGAACCAAGAGACCCAGTACTTC.

In this sample, this clonotype turned up a few times. The chain recombines TRBV6-2 or TRBV6-3 with TRBJ1-1; no reliable D call. Germline V gives CDR1 MNHEY, CDR2 SVGEGT. CDR3 length: 13 amino acids. V shed 2 bases and J shed 7 bases, with 11 bases lying between them. The CDR3, as DNA: TGTGCCAGCAGTTACGTCGATCCGGATGAAGCTTTCTTT. Translating gives CASSYVDPDEAFF.

This rearrangement joins TRBV15 to TRBJ2-2; D may be TRBD2 (5 bases). Germline V gene data show CDR1 as LNHNV and CDR2 as YYDKDF (reference sequence). This CDR3 region has 15 residues. V lost 5 bases to trimming and J lost 0 bases, with 10 bases between them. The chain's CDR3 is CATSLRAANTGELFF. The CDR3 region has the DNA TGTGCCACCAGCCTGCGGGCAGCGAACACCGGGGAGCTGTTTTTT.

This clonotype was seen a few times. The chain links TRBV7-9 to TRBJ1-4; TRBD1 matches 10 bases. The junction had 6 bases not matched to a gene; V was cut back by 3 bases and J by 8 bases. The CDR3 has 15 residues. Germline-derived CDR1 and CDR2 are SEHNR and FQNEAQ (reference sequence). CDR3 in amino acids: CASSFTGTGVEKLFF. The CDR3 coding sequence is TGTGCCAGCAGCTTTACCGGGACAGGGGTCGAAAAACTGTTTTTT.

This clonotype has only a few counts. The gene calls are TRBV7-3 and TRBJ2-1; 11 bases line up with TRBD2. J lost 9 bases, V lost 2 bases, and 6 bases had no gene match. The CDR3 has 15 residues. The V gene's germline CDR1 is SGHTA and CDR2 FQGTGA. Written as DNA, the CDR3 is TGTGCCAGCAGCTTACTAGCGGGGGGAGCTGGTGAGCAGTTCTTC. As protein: CASSLLAGGAGEQFF.

This clonotype appeared many times. V usage is TRBV7-2 and J usage is TRBJ1-1, with unresolved D. The CDR3 runs 11 residues. V lost 9 bases and J lost 6, with 11 bases in between. Germline CDR1 is SGHTA and CDR2 is FQGNSA. CDR3 sequence (DNA): TGTGCCAGTCGATTCGTAGCTGAAGCTTTCTTT. Translation gives CASRFVAEAFF. Full variable domain (missing parts from reference TRBV7-2 and TRBJ1-1): GAGVSQSPSNKVTEKGKDVELRCDPISGHTALYWYRQSLGQGLEFLIYFQGNSAPDKSGLPSDRFSAERTGGSVSTLTIQRTQQEDSAVYLCASRFVAEAFFGQGTRLTVV.

This clonotype has a count of ten or more. This chain joins TRBV12-3 or TRBV12-4 and TRBJ2-3; D is unresolved. With 6 bases removed from V and 2 bases from J, the gap between germline ends came to 12 bases. This CDR3 comprises 14 residues. This CDR3 reads CASSPPGPTDTQYF. The DNA for the CDR3 is TGTGCCAGCAGCCCCCCTGGGCCCACAGATACGCAGTATTTT.

This clonotype occurred many times. The chain links TRBV5-1 to TRBJ2-1, with D perhaps matching TRBD2 (5 bases). The CDR3 extends over 14 amino acids. V was trimmed by 4 bases and J by 8 bases, leaving 16 bases between them. Looked up from germline, CDR1 is SGHRS and CDR2 is YFSETQ. The CDR3 coding sequence is TGCGCCAGCAGCCCCAGCCCGGGGAGCCATGAGCAGTTCTTC. This gives the protein CASSPSPGSHEQFF.

This clonotype was observed many times. The V and J genes are TRBV6-6 and TRBJ2-7; possible D gene TRBD1, 5 bases. The germline V and J ends were trimmed by 8 bases and 3 bases, with 20 bases remaining between them. The CDR3 runs 15 residues. CDR1 is MNHNY and CDR2 is SVGAGI in the germline V gene (reference sequence). The CDR3 DNA sequence: TGTGCCAGCTCAGCCTCCCCCGACAGCAACTACGAGCAGTACTTC. This translates into CASSASPDSNYEQYF.

This clonotype was observed at least ten times. The chain uses TRBV7-6 and TRBJ2-6; 9 bases are a match to TRBD2. This CDR3 region has 22 residues. Germline lookup yields CDR1 SGHVS and CDR2 FNYEAQ. The V and J ends lost 1 base and 3 bases, in that order; junction bases with no gene match: 19. The CDR3 here is CASSLVGKRGGRASFGANVLTF. The DNA for the CDR3 is TGTGCCAGCAGCTTAGTAGGAAAGCGCGGCGGGAGGGCCTCGTTTGGGGCCAACGTCCTGACTTTC.

The chain employs TRBV30 and TRBJ2-5; 9 bases line up with TRBD2. Germline V gene sequence: CDR1 GTSNPN, CDR2 SVGIG (reference sequence). V was pared by 1 base and J by 4 bases, with 7 bases of the junction left unmatched. The CDR3 contains 15 residues. CDR3 coding DNA: TGTGCCTGGAGTGGGGTAGCGGGAGTCGGAGAGACCCAGTACTTC. The encoded protein is CAWSGVAGVGETQYF.

This clonotype was recorded many times. The J gene is TRBJ2-5, the V gene TRBV18; D possibly corresponds to TRBD1 (5 bases). V lost 3 bases and J lost 2, with 10 bases in between. CDR3 length: 14 amino acids. Germline values: CDR1 KGHSH, CDR2 LQKENI. The CDR3: CASSPNTGQETQYF. CDR3 nucleotide sequence: TGTGCCAGCTCACCTAACACAGGACAAGAGACCCAGTACTTC.

This clonotype came up many times. The genes are TRBV12-3 or TRBV12-4 and TRBJ1-6; maybe TRBD1 (5 bases). Between the trimmed V and J ends, which lost 4 bases and 3 bases, there was a span of 7 bases. This CDR3 region has 14 residues. CDR3 residues: CASSSTGYNSPLHF. CDR3 coding DNA: TGTGCCAGCAGTTCCACAGGCTATAATTCACCCCTCCACTTT.

The table lists this clonotype with many counts. The chain joins TRBV20-1 to TRBJ1-2; TRBD1 is a possible D gene (6 bases). V lost 1 base, J lost 0 bases, and 9 bases lay in between. CDR3 size: 14 residues. Germline V gene lookup returns CDR1 DFQATT and CDR2 SNEGSKA (reference sequence). CDR3 DNA sequence: TGCAGTGCTAGAGGGTCAGGGGCTAACTATGGCTACACCTTC. It codes for CSARGSGANYGYTF.

This clonotype appeared many times. This chain uses TRBV12-3 or TRBV12-4 with TRBJ1-2; D gene uncertain. V gave up 2 bases and J gave up 4 bases, with 11 bases separating them. The CDR3 covers 14 residues. CDR3 residues: CASSLWVSAYGYTF. Written as DNA, the CDR3 is TGTGCCAGCAGTTTATGGGTGTCAGCCTATGGCTACACCTTC.

This clonotype was seen at least ten times. This chain uses TRBV20-1 with TRBJ2-1, with D possibly matching TRBD1 (6 bases). Per germline, CDR1 DFQATT and CDR2 SNEGSKA (reference sequence). There are 15 residues in the CDR3. The CDR3 region has the DNA TGCAGCGCCGAGAGAGGCGTCGCAAGGGGGAATGAGCAGTTCTTC. Translated: CSAERGVARGNEQFF.

In this sample, this clonotype turned up many times. The chain is built from TRBV20-1 and TRBJ2-6; D possibly corresponds to TRBD1 (5 bases). V was trimmed by 3 bases and J by 0 bases, leaving 9 bases between them. The CDR3 is made up of 15 amino acids. Germline values: CDR1 DFQATT, CDR2 SNEGSKA (reference sequence). The CDR3 protein is CSASTQGSGANVLTF. The CDR3 DNA is TGCAGTGCTAGTACCCAGGGCTCTGGGGCCAACGTCCTGACTTTC.

At least ten counts were recorded for this clonotype. The genes are TRBV5-6 and TRBJ1-2, with D possibly TRBD1 on 6 matching bases. The CDR3 extends over 14 amino acids. Trimming took 7 bases from V and 3 from J, leaving 16 bases between them. CDR1 is SGHDT and CDR2 is YYEEEE in the germline V gene. The CDR3 DNA follows: TGTGCCAGCCAACCGCAGGGGTTAGACTATGGCTACACCTTC. This gives the protein CASQPQGLDYGYTF.

Only a few counts were recorded for this clonotype. The rearrangement links TRBV7-3 to TRBJ1-1; D gene unclear. Germline V gives CDR1 SGHTA, CDR2 FQGTGA. V was clipped by 1 base and J by 4 bases, with 13 bases between them. The CDR3 runs to 15 residues. The CDR3 bases are TGTGCCAGCAGCTTAAGTGAGGGCCAAGGCACTGAAGCTTTCTTT. Translated: CASSLSEGQGTEAFF.

This clonotype was seen repeatedly, ten times or more. This sequence joins TRBV6-2 or TRBV6-3 and TRBJ2-4, with unresolved D. The CDR3 loop spans 17 amino acids. The V end lost 0 bases, the J end lost 3 bases, and 15 bases lay between the germline ends. The germline gives CDR1 MNHEY, CDR2 SVGEGT. This CDR3 is CASSYSKVGFGKNIQYF. The CDR3 region has the DNA TGTGCCAGCAGTTACTCCAAGGTGGGGTTTGGCAAAAACATTCAGTACTTC.

This clonotype was detected many times. The chain joins TRBV15 to TRBJ1-1; D not resolved. The germline gives CDR1 LNHNV, CDR2 YYDKDF (reference sequence). The length of the CDR3 is 14 residues. Trimming pared 0 bases from V and 5 bases from J, leaving 10 bases between. The chain's CDR3 is CATSRDHRRTEAFF. The CDR3 DNA reads TGTGCCACCAGCAGAGATCACAGAAGAACTGAAGCTTTCTTT.

This clonotype was seen ten or more times. The rearrangement links TRBV12-3 or TRBV12-4 to TRBJ2-5; TRBD1 or TRBD2 may be the D gene (5 bases each). V lost 6 bases to trimming and J lost 5 bases, with 16 bases between them. There are 14 residues in the CDR3. This CDR3 reads CASRDYRGRETQYF. DNA of the CDR3: TGTGCCAGCAGAGACTACCGGGGCCGGGAGACCCAGTACTTC.